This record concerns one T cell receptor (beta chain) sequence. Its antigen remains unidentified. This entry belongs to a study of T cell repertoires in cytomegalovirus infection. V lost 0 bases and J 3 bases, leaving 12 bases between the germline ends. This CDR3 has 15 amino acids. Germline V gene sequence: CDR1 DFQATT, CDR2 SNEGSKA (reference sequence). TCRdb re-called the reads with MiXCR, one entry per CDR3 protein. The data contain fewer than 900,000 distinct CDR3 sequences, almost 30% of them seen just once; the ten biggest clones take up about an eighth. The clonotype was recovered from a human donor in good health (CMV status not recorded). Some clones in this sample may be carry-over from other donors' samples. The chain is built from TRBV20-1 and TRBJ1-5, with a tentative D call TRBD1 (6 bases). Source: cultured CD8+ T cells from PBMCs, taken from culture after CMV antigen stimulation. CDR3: CSARDQGQFNQPQHF. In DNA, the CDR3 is TGCAGTGCTAGAGATCAAGGACAGTTCAATCAGCCCCAGCATTTT.